The T cell receptor beta chain under discussion was sequenced for a study of blood T cell repertoires in COVID-19. Study in general: Nucleic acid was either cDNA or gDNA, and it came from T cells, B-cell-depleted T cells, or PBMCs.

V was pared by 0 bases and J by 3 bases, with 11 bases of the junction left unmatched. Germline loops: CDR1 MGHRA, CDR2 YSYEKL. The CDR3 has 17 residues. In the authors' workflow: Reference gene primer amplification in the assay estimated nucleated cell counts. Assay: immunoSEQ multiplex PCR; the TCRdb copy retains only in-frame clones and omits some. V and J calls and clone size are as listed in that table; D and trimming were resolved from the DNA. Found here are around 200,000 clones, about nine tenths of them singletons; the top ten hold roughly 6.7%. Sequencing used peripheral blood. This clonotype was obtained from a man aged 35-49 years with acute or convalescent COVID-19. J is TRBJ2-7 and V is TRBV4-1; 7 bases are shared with TRBD2. The DNA for the CDR3 is TGCGCCAGCAGCCAAGAGAGCGGGGCCGGAGGACGCTACGAGCAGTACTTC. Protein: CASSQESGAGGRYEQYF.